This passage covers 23 T cell receptor beta chains from one sample sequenced in a study of CD4 T cells in relation to SARS-CoV-2 and coronaviruses. No antigen has been identified for these receptors. Produced via immunoSEQ multiplex PCR; TCRdb's table is partial and in-frame only. The sample comprises 20,000 or so clones, about 80% of which are singletons, and around 29% rests with the top ten. CD4+ T cells from unexposed donors were obtained before the COVID-19 pandemic (2011-2018). CD4+ T cells were isolated from the cells after nine to eleven days of culture. The sequencing input was CD4+ T cells from PBMCs, cultured in vitro. The receptors here all came from a human donor in good health.

The J gene is TRBJ2-3, the V gene TRBV2, with D hard to call. The germline gives CDR1 SNHLY, CDR2 FYNNEI. Trimming removed 7 bases from V and 1 base from J, with 12 bases in between. This CDR3 contains 14 residues. Here the CDR3 reads CASTPPGGTDTQYF. CDR3 DNA sequence: TGTGCCAGCACCCCCCCTGGGGGCACAGATACGCAGTATTTT. Supplemented by reference TRBV2 and TRBJ2-3, the full variable domain reads EPEVTQTPSHQVTQMGQEVILRCVPISNHLYFYWYRQILGQKVEFLVSFYNNEISEKSEIFDDQFSVERPDGSNFTLKIRSTKLEDSAMYFCASTPPGGTDTQYFGPGTRLTVL.

The V and J genes are TRBV2 and TRBJ1-5, with TRBD1 matching over 8 bases. V was clipped by 4 bases and J by 4 bases; unmatched bases: 21. Germline V lookup: CDR1 SNHLY, CDR2 FYNNEI. The CDR3 covers 20 residues. CDR3 nucleotides: TGTGCCAGCAGTGGAATCCCACTCCGTTTTAGGGACAGGACAAATCAGCCCCAGCATTTT. This gives the protein CASSGIPLRFRDRTNQPQHF.

This clone was picked up one time. The chain employs TRBV19 and TRBJ2-1, with D possibly TRBD2 on 5 matching bases. This CDR3 is built from 15 residues. Between the trimmed V and J ends, which lost 6 bases and 0 bases, there was a span of 12 bases. Germline loops: CDR1 LNHDA, CDR2 SQIVND (reference sequence). CDR3 sequence: CASSRGPGSYNEQFF. CDR3 DNA sequence: TGTGCCAGTAGCCGCGGGCCGGGCTCCTACAATGAGCAGTTCTTC.

The genes are TRBV2 and TRBJ1-1; no firm D call. The V gene lost 4 bases and the J gene lost 11 bases, with 14 bases spanning the gap. This CDR3 is built from 12 residues. Germline loops: CDR1 SNHLY, CDR2 FYNNEI. CDR3 sequence (DNA): TGTGCCAGCAGTGGTGATCCTTCGGGGGCTTTCTTT. The encoded protein is CASSGDPSGAFF.

The chain employs TRBV7-7 and TRBJ2-3; 14 bases align to TRBD2. Germline V gives CDR1 SSHAT, CDR2 FNYEAQ (reference sequence). V trimming: 7 bases; J trimming: 0 bases; junction bases outside the gene matches: 21. The CDR3 loop spans 22 amino acids. DNA for the CDR3: TGTGCCAGCACCCGGATTTGGCGGGGACTAGCGGGAGAAATTACTAGCACAGATACGCAGTATTTT. It yields the protein CASTRIWRGLAGEITSTDTQYF. Full variable domain (remainder filled in from reference TRBV7-7 and TRBJ2-3): GAGVSQSPRYKVTKRGQDVTLRCDPISSHATLYWYQQALGQGPEFLTYFNYEAQPDKSGLPSDRFSAERPEGSISTLTIQRTEQRDSAMYRCASTRIWRGLAGEITSTDTQYFGPGTRLTVL.

This chain uses TRBV5-1 with TRBJ2-5; D is possibly TRBD1 or TRBD2 (6 bases each). The CDR3 loop spans 14 amino acids. Germline-derived CDR1 and CDR2 are SGHRS and YFSETQ. V gave up 4 bases and J gave up 4 bases, with 14 bases separating them. CDR3 sequence reads: CASSLGGRGETQYF. Here the CDR3 DNA reads TGCGCCAGCAGCCTCGGGGGCCGGGGAGAGACCCAGTACTTC. Full variable domain (outside the CDR3, taken from reference TRBV5-1 and TRBJ2-5): KAGVTQTPRYLIKTRGQQVTLSCSPISGHRSVSWYQQTPGQGLQFLFEYFSETQRNKGNFPGRFSGRQFSNSRSEMNVSTLELGDSALYLCASSLGGRGETQYFGPGTRLLVL.

This clone has only a few counts. The V gene is TRBV19, the J gene TRBJ1-5; TRBD1 matches at 7 bases. V trimming: 4 bases; J trimming: 2 bases; junction bases outside the gene matches: 8. This CDR3 is 16 amino acids long. The V gene's germline CDR1 is LNHDA and CDR2 SQIVND (reference sequence). CDR3 residues: CASSTARTGRNQPQHF. The CDR3 DNA sequence: TGTGCCAGTAGTACCGCCCGGACAGGCCGCAATCAGCCCCAGCATTTT.

The rearrangement links TRBV12-3 or TRBV12-4 to TRBJ2-5; 8 bases match TRBD2. The V gene end was trimmed by 6 bases and the J gene end by 4 bases; junction bases not matched to a gene: 4. CDR3 length equals 13 residues. CDR3 region: CASRSGSGETQYF. The CDR3 DNA reads TGTGCCAGCAGGAGCGGGAGTGGAGAGACCCAGTACTTC.

The rearrangement joins TRBV4-2 to TRBJ2-7, with TRBD2 identical over 9 bases. The germline CDR1 and CDR2 sequences are LGHNA and YNFKEQ. This CDR3 is 15 amino acids long. Germline trimming cut 1 base from V and 3 bases from J; bases unmatched to any gene: 4. This CDR3 reads CASSQVGREGYEQYF. Written as DNA, the CDR3 is TGTGCCAGCAGCCAAGTGGGGCGGGAGGGCTACGAGCAGTACTTC.

The rearrangement links TRBV6-1 to TRBJ2-1; 7 nucleotides align to TRBD2. J gave up 9 bases and V 1 base, and 9 bases lay outside the gene matches. The CDR3 sequence is 15 residues long. Per germline, CDR1 MNHNS and CDR2 SASEGT. The CDR3 here is CASSEEEGGPGEQFF. DNA for the CDR3: TGTGCCAGCAGTGAAGAGGAGGGAGGGCCGGGTGAGCAGTTCTTC.

The J gene is TRBJ1-5, the V gene TRBV14; no clear D. V was cut by 4 bases and J by 4 bases, with 11 bases left in between. CDR1 is SGHDN, CDR2 FVKESK, per germline. This CDR3 has 14 residues. CDR3 sequence (DNA): TGTGCCAGCAGCCCCCTTGATGCTAATCAGCCCCAGCATTTT. Amino acids: CASSPLDANQPQHF.

This clone was seen a handful of times. The rearrangement joins TRBV30 to TRBJ1-6, with TRBD1 matching 8 bases. The length of the CDR3 is 15 residues. Germline CDR1 is GTSNPN and CDR2 is SVGIG (reference sequence). Germline trimming cut 0 bases from V and 14 bases from J; bases unmatched to any gene: 12. CDR3 amino acids: CAWSVSRTGIYTLHF. CDR3 DNA sequence: TGTGCCTGGAGTGTATCCCGGACAGGGATATACACCCTCCACTTT.

The rearrangement links TRBV5-1 to TRBJ1-4, with D possibly matching TRBD1 (6 bases). V was pared by 0 bases and J by 8 bases, with 20 bases between. The CDR3 contains 17 residues. Germline V gives CDR1 SGHRS, CDR2 YFSETQ. CDR3 region: CASSLGGGGAFPEKLFF. The DNA for the CDR3 is TGCGCCAGCAGCTTGGGTGGTGGGGGCGCTTTCCCCGAAAAACTGTTTTTT. The full variable domain, completed using reference TRBV5-1 and TRBJ1-4, is KAGVTQTPRYLIKTRGQQVTLSCSPISGHRSVSWYQQTPGQGLQFLFEYFSETQRNKGNFPGRFSGRQFSNSRSEMNVSTLELGDSALYLCASSLGGGGAFPEKLFFGSGTQLSVL.

The V call is TRBV11-2, the J call TRBJ1-6; possible D gene TRBD1, 5 bases. The CDR3 length is 13 residues. The germline V gene has CDR1 SGHAT and CDR2 FQNNGV. V gave up 5 bases and J gave up 6 bases, with 8 bases separating them. The CDR3 nucleotides are TGTGCCAGCAGCCGACAGACTAATTCACCCCTCCACTTT. This sequence encodes CASSRQTNSPLHF.

The chain has TRBV5-1 and TRBJ2-7, with D possibly TRBD2 on 5 matching bases. Between the trimmed V and J ends, which lost 0 bases and 2 bases, there was a span of 12 bases. The V gene's germline CDR1 is SGHRS and CDR2 YFSETQ. The CDR3 has 15 residues. The CDR3 spells CASSLDPGSTYEQYF. The CDR3 DNA reads as TGCGCCAGCAGCTTGGATCCGGGGTCCACCTACGAGCAGTACTTC. Variable domain in full (rest from reference TRBV5-1 and TRBJ2-7): KAGVTQTPRYLIKTRGQQVTLSCSPISGHRSVSWYQQTPGQGLQFLFEYFSETQRNKGNFPGRFSGRQFSNSRSEMNVSTLELGDSALYLCASSLDPGSTYEQYFGPGTRLTVT.

The chain combines TRBV27 with TRBJ2-3; the match to TRBD2 covers 9 bases. There are 16 residues in the CDR3. Trimming took 5 bases from V and 1 from J; bases not matched to a gene: 7. The germline V gene has CDR1 MNHEY and CDR2 SMNVEV (reference sequence). CDR3 DNA: TGTGCCAGCAGTCGTACTACTAGCGGGCGCACAGATACGCAGTATTTT. Residues: CASSRTTSGRTDTQYF.

The chain employs TRBV28 and TRBJ1-1; 10 positions agree with TRBD1. This CDR3 has 15 residues. Germline V lookup: CDR1 MDHEN, CDR2 SYDVKM. Losses at the gene ends were 5 bases for V and 5 bases for J; bases not matched to a gene: 8. CDR3 bases: TGTGCCAGCAGTCCCTGGGACAGGGGAGGTACTGAAGCTTTCTTT. This encodes CASSPWDRGGTEAFF.

The CDR3 protein is CASSGSPGNTGELFF. CDR3 coding DNA: TGTGCCAGTAGTGGATCACCGGGAAACACCGGGGAGCTGTTTTTT. This chain links TRBV19 with TRBJ2-2, with D possibly matching TRBD2 (5 bases). The V end lost 5 bases, the J end lost 2 bases, and 12 bases lay between the germline ends. From germline, CDR1 is LNHDA and CDR2 SQIVND (reference sequence). CDR3 length: 15 residues.

This sequence joins TRBV18 and TRBJ2-2; TRBD2 might be the D (6 bases). CDR1 and CDR2 (germline): KGHSH, LQKENI. V was shortened by 2 bases and J by 3 bases, with 16 bases between the two germline ends. The CDR3 has 17 amino acids. The CDR3 sequence: CASSPSLTSGHTGELFF. In DNA form, the CDR3 reads TGTGCCAGCTCACCATCTCTAACCAGCGGGCACACCGGGGAGCTGTTTTTT. The whole variable domain, filled in from reference TRBV18 and TRBJ2-2, reads NAGVMQNPRHLVRRRGQEARLRCSPMKGHSHVYWYRQLPEEGLKFMVYLQKENIIDESGMPKERFSAEFPKEGPSILRIQQVVRGDSAAYFCASSPSLTSGHTGELFFGEGSRLTVL.

The chain links TRBV7-3 to TRBJ1-1, with 8 bases identical to TRBD1. Trimming took 3 bases from V and 1 from J; bases not matched to a gene: 1. The V gene's germline CDR1 is SGHTA and CDR2 FQGTGA. The CDR3 contains 14 residues. This chain's CDR3 is CASSFGTGNTEAFF. The CDR3, as DNA: TGTGCCAGCAGCTTCGGGACAGGGAACACTGAAGCTTTCTTT.

This sequence joins TRBV2 and TRBJ1-4; 8 bases match TRBD1. V gave up 2 bases and J gave up 6 bases; unmatched junction bases: 5. There are 15 residues in the CDR3. Per germline, CDR1 SNHLY and CDR2 FYNNEI. This CDR3 reads CASSEQGARDEKLFF. Written as DNA, the CDR3 is TGTGCCAGCAGTGAACAGGGGGCGCGAGATGAAAAACTGTTTTTT.

V usage is TRBV5-1 and J usage is TRBJ2-1, with D possibly being TRBD2 (5 bases). This CDR3 contains 16 residues. V dropped 4 bases and J dropped 0 bases, with 14 bases sitting between them. Looked up from germline, CDR1 is SGHRS and CDR2 is YFSETQ. The CDR3 protein is CASSVRGGSSYNEQFF. The CDR3 nucleotides read TGCGCCAGCAGCGTACGTGGTGGGAGCTCCTACAATGAGCAGTTCTTC.

J is TRBJ1-4 and V is TRBV7-9, with D possibly matching TRBD1 (5 bases). With 1 base removed from V and 8 bases from J, the gap between germline ends came to 17 bases. The CDR3 covers 16 residues. Germline V gene sequence: CDR1 SEHNR, CDR2 FQNEAQ (reference sequence). In DNA, the CDR3 is TGTGCCAGCAGCTTAGGATCTCGGGGCGAAGGGGAAAAACTGTTTTTT. Translation gives CASSLGSRGEGEKLFF.